This record looks at one T cell receptor (beta chain) sequence and its context. The antigen remains unidentified. This specimen belongs to a study of CD8+CD57+ T cells in acquired aplastic anemia. Across the study: The study obtained 11 million or so reads on average for CD4+ cells from healthy donors.

Using genomic DNA as the template, TCR beta VDJ and CDR3 profiling was carried out. TCRdb reprocessed the reads via MiXCR and lists one record per CDR3 protein. The table has some 120,000 distinct CDR3 sequences, around 46% seen once; the top ten hold 2% to 3%. Study observations and caveats: No significant patient-versus-control difference appeared in CD8+ Simpson's diversity.

The receptor was derived from a human donor in good health, serving as a control. The sample taken for sequencing was sorted CD4+, CD8+, or CD8+CD57+ T cells (not recorded which) from PBMCs.

CDR3 sequence (DNA): TGCAGCGTTGCCGGGACTAGCGGGAGTTCAGATACGCAGTATTTT. Its protein product is CSVAGTSGSSDTQYF. The rearrangement joins TRBV29-1 to TRBJ2-3; the match to TRBD2 covers 14 bases. The CDR3 contains 15 residues. CDR1 SQVTM and CDR2 ANQGSEA come from the germline V gene. Trimming removed 4 bases from V and 4 bases from J; junction bases left unmatched: 4.